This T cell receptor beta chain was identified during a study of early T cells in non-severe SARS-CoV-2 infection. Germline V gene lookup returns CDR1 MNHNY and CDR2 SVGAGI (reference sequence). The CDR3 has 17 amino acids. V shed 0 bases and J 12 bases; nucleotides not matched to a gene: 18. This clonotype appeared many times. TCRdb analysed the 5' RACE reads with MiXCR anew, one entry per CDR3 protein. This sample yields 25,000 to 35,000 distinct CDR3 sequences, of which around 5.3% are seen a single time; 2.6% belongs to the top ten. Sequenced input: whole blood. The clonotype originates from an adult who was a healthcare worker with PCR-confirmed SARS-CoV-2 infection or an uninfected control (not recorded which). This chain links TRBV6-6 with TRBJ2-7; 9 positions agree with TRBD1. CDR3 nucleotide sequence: TGTGCCAGCAGTTACTCCCTTACCGGGACAGGGCCAAGGGTTGCGTACTTC. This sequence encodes CASSYSLTGTGPRVAYF.